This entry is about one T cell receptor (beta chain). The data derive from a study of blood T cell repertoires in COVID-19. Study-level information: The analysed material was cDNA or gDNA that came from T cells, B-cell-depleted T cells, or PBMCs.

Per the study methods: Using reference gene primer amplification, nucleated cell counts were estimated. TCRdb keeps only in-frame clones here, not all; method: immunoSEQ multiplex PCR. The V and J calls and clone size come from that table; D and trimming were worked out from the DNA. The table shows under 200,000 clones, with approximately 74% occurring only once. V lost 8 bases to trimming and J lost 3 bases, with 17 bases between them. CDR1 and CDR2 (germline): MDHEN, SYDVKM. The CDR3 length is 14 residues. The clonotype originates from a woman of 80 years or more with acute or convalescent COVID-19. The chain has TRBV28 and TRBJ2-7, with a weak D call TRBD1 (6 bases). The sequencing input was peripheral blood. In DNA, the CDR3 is TGTGCCAGCCAAGAACAGGGCTCGATCTACGAGCAGTACTTC. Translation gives CASQEQGSIYEQYF.